The 21 T cell receptor beta chains given below trace back to one sample, sequenced in a study of T cells after yellow fever vaccination. TCRdb passed the 5' RACE reads through MiXCR, listing each CDR3 protein once. The sample consists of about 260,000 distinct CDR3 sequences, around 5.2% of them appearing once. Sequencing was performed on CD4+ T cells sorted from PBMCs, taken on the day of the yellow fever booster vaccination. The source is a young man who received the YFV17D yellow fever vaccine.

The chain combines TRBV6-2 or TRBV6-3 with TRBJ2-2; 12 bases agree with TRBD2. V dropped 5 bases and J dropped 7; count of bases not matched to a gene: 8. This CDR3 is 16 amino acids long. Germline assignment: CDR1 MNHEY and CDR2 SVGEGT. In nucleotides, the CDR3 is TGTGCCAGCAGTCCTCGGACTAGCGGGGATGGCGGGGAGCTGTTTTTT. Its translation is CASSPRTSGDGGELFF.

This clonotype was counted many times. V usage is TRBV29-1 and J usage is TRBJ2-5; D is uncertain. The CDR3 extends over 13 amino acids. V was shortened by 7 bases and J by 2 bases, with 14 bases between the two germline ends. Germline V gene lookup returns CDR1 SQVTM and CDR2 ANQGSEA. The CDR3 bases are TGCAGCGCCGCCGTTCGGCGGCAAGAGACCCAGTACTTC. Translated: CSAAVRRQETQYF. The entire variable domain, with the rest obtained from reference TRBV29-1 and TRBJ2-5, is as follows: SAVISQKPSRDICQRGTSLTIQCQVDSQVTMMFWYRQQPGQSLTLIATANQGSEATYESGFVIDKFPISRPNLTFSTLTVSNMSPEDSSIYLCSAAVRRQETQYFGPGTRLLVL.

This clonotype was picked up many times. The CDR3: CASSAPPGTTNNEQFF. The CDR3 nucleotides are TGTGCCAGCAGCGCACCTCCCGGGACCACCAACAATGAGCAGTTCTTC. The V call is TRBV9, the J call TRBJ2-1; tentatively, D is TRBD1 or TRBD2 (5 bases each). The CDR3 loop spans 16 amino acids. Germline-derived CDR1 and CDR2 are SGDLS and YYNGEE. V lost 3 bases, J lost 5 bases, and 18 bases lay in between.

J is TRBJ2-3 and V is TRBV29-1; TRBD1 might be the D (6 bases). CDR3 size: 15 residues. CDR1 is SQVTM, CDR2 ANQGSEA, per germline. V was cut by 6 bases and J by 4 bases, with 20 bases left in between. This chain's CDR3 is CSVKRQALQADTQYF. The CDR3 nucleotides are TGCAGCGTGAAAAGACAGGCGTTGCAAGCAGATACGCAGTATTTT.

This sequence joins TRBV29-1 and TRBJ1-1; 7 bases agree with TRBD1. The CDR3 is 12 amino acids. J lost 6 bases, V lost 6 bases, and 7 bases had no gene match. Germline CDR1 is SQVTM and CDR2 is ANQGSEA. The CDR3 region is CSVGQGGAEAFF. The CDR3 DNA sequence: TGCAGCGTCGGCCAGGGGGGCGCTGAAGCTTTCTTT.

This chain joins TRBV5-1 and TRBJ1-1, with no clear D. Germline lookup yields CDR1 SGHRS and CDR2 YFSETQ. The CDR3 totals 14 residues. The ends were cut back, 2 bases at V and 1 base at J, with 9 bases in the middle. The CDR3 spells CASSFDISNTEAFF. CDR3 bases: TGCGCCAGCAGCTTTGACATTTCGAACACTGAAGCTTTCTTT.

This clonotype was observed many times. This chain links TRBV5-4 with TRBJ2-3; TRBD2 agrees at 16 bases. With 4 bases clipped from V and 6 bases from J, the junction kept 11 bases outside the gene matches. Germline assignment: CDR1 SGHNT and CDR2 YYREEE (reference sequence). The CDR3 consists of 18 residues. The CDR3 region is CASSPVGTSGGARDTQYF. CDR3 nucleotide sequence: TGTGCCAGCAGCCCTGTAGGGACTAGCGGGGGGGCAAGGGATACGCAGTATTTT.

The rearrangement joins TRBV4-1 to TRBJ1-5, with D unresolved. CDR3 length: 15 amino acids. Between the trimmed V and J ends, which lost 2 bases and 9 bases, there was a span of 17 bases. Looked up from germline, CDR1 is MGHRA and CDR2 is YSYEKL. DNA of the CDR3: TGCGCCAGCAGCCAACCGGACTCCGGTCCGGGGCCCCAGCATTTT. This sequence encodes CASSQPDSGPGPQHF.

This clonotype was recorded a few times. The J gene is TRBJ2-4, the V gene TRBV2; 11 positions match TRBD1. Trimming took 7 bases from V and 0 from J; bases not matched to a gene: 14. Germline-derived CDR1 and CDR2 are SNHLY and FYNNEI. This CDR3 comprises 19 residues. Here the CDR3 reads CASTGDRGILRGAKNIQYF. In DNA form, the CDR3 reads TGTGCCAGCACCGGGGACAGGGGGATTCTACGAGGAGCCAAAAACATTCAGTACTTC.

This clonotype was seen a handful of times. This chain links TRBV5-8 with TRBJ2-6; no clear D. The CDR3 has 15 amino acids. The germline V gene encodes CDR1 SGHTS and CDR2 YDEGEE. The V and J ends lost 4 bases and 1 base respectively, with 9 bases between them. CDR3 amino acids: CASSPGWSGANVLTF. DNA for the CDR3: TGTGCCAGCAGCCCCGGTTGGTCTGGGGCCAACGTCCTGACTTTC.

This clonotype was detected a few times. The chain is built from TRBV4-1 and TRBJ2-7, with D possibly being TRBD1 or TRBD2 (6 bases each). The CDR3 is 13 residues long. Germline CDR1 is MGHRA and CDR2 is YSYEKL. The CDR3 region is CVSSQDTGAEQYV. The CDR3 DNA reads TGCGTCAGCAGCCAAGATACGGGGGCCGAGCAGTACGTC.

This clonotype was picked up many times. V gene TRBV6-5 combines with J gene TRBJ2-3; 11 bases align to TRBD2. The CDR3 spans 16 residues. From germline, CDR1 is MNHEY and CDR2 SVGAGI. V shed 5 bases and J 6 bases; nucleotides not matched to a gene: 10. The CDR3 spells CASSLFSGGAEDTQYF. CDR3 coding DNA: TGTGCCAGCAGTCTCTTTAGCGGGGGGGCCGAGGATACGCAGTATTTT.

In its sample, this clonotype was seen many times. The DNA of the CDR3 is TGTGCCAGCTCACCACAGGGAGGAGGGCCTGAAGCTTTCTTT. Amino acid sequence: CASSPQGGGPEAFF. This chain uses TRBV18 with TRBJ1-1; D is unresolved. Trimming pared 1 base from V and 6 bases from J, leaving 12 bases between. Germline V gene data show CDR1 as KGHSH and CDR2 as LQKENI. The CDR3 length is 14 residues.

In the case of this clonotype: This may be a read error: a much more frequent sequence differs by one nucleotide. The CDR3 does not close with the conserved phenylalanine or tryptophan, likely indicating a read error. This sequence joins TRBV19 and TRBJ2-6, with D tentatively TRBD1 (6 bases). This CDR3 region has 15 residues. Trimming removed 6 bases from V and 1 base from J, with 10 bases in between. Germline lookup yields CDR1 LNHDA and CDR2 SQIVND (reference sequence). The CDR3 loop is CASSSRGSGANVLTS. In nucleotides, the CDR3 is TGTGCCAGTAGCAGCAGGGGTTCTGGGGCCAACGTCCTGACTTCC.

This clonotype was detected a few times. The chain employs TRBV29-1 and TRBJ2-3; D possibly matches TRBD1 or TRBD2 (6 bases each). The V and J ends lost 7 bases and 6 bases respectively, with 17 bases between them. This CDR3 region has 13 residues. Germline CDR1 is SQVTM and CDR2 is ANQGSEA. This chain's CDR3 is CSGGAILKDTQYF. The CDR3 nucleotides are TGCAGCGGGGGGGCCATCCTCAAGGATACGCAGTATTTT.

At least ten counts were recorded for this clonotype. J is TRBJ2-7 and V is TRBV21-1; the table's D gene call, TRBD2, was not cross checked with the DNA. TRBV21-1 is flagged as a pseudogene. The CDR3 spans 13 residues. The CDR3 nucleotides read TGTGCCAGCAGCAAAGGCGGGGCCTACGAGCAGTACGTC. Its protein is CASSKGGAYEQYV.

This clonotype occurred a few times. This rearrangement joins TRBV3-1 to TRBJ1-6, with D perhaps matching TRBD1 (6 bases). Germline V gene lookup returns CDR1 LGHDT and CDR2 YNNKEL (reference sequence). The CDR3 contains 15 residues. Trimming shortened V by 1 base and J by 9 bases, and 13 bases separated the two germline ends. As DNA, the CDR3 is TGTGCCAGCAGCCAAGTCCCGGGGGCCGGTTCACCCCTCCACTTT. This sequence encodes CASSQVPGAGSPLHF.

The V call is TRBV6-1, the J call TRBJ2-1, with unresolved D. V shed 4 bases and J shed 5 bases, with 12 bases lying between them. In germline, CDR1 is MNHNS, CDR2 SASEGT. The CDR3 is 14 amino acids. The CDR3 nucleotides are TGTGCCAGCAGTGGTCATTGGGGTGACAATGAGCAGTTCTTC. Residues: CASSGHWGDNEQFF.

The chain has TRBV7-6 and TRBJ2-1, with 9 bases that match TRBD1. The CDR3 length is 16 residues. After removal of 5 bases from V and 4 bases from J, the junction contained 9 bases not matched to a gene. Per the germline V gene, CDR1 is SGHVS and CDR2 is FNYEAQ. The CDR3 spells CASSTRYRGLYNEQFF. The CDR3 DNA sequence: TGTGCCAGCAGCACCCGGTACAGGGGGCTTTACAATGAGCAGTTCTTC.

This clonotype has just a few counts. This chain joins TRBV7-2 and TRBJ1-6; D remains unclear. This CDR3 is built from 15 residues. Germline lookup yields CDR1 SGHTA and CDR2 FQGNSA. Trimming removed 1 base at V and 10 bases at J, with 14 bases between. CDR3 protein: CASSLEGTLGSPLHF. The CDR3 DNA reads as TGTGCCAGCAGCTTAGAAGGCACCCTGGGCTCACCCCTCCACTTT.

This clonotype was observed a few times. The chain employs TRBV2 and TRBJ2-7; no clear D gene. The CDR3 totals 16 residues. V lost 1 base and J 0 bases, leaving 13 bases between the germline ends. CDR1 and CDR2 (germline): SNHLY, FYNNEI. The CDR3 nucleotides read TGTGCCAGCAGTGAAGTGGACCTCTCGGCCTCCTACGAGCAGTACGTC. It is translated as CASSEVDLSASYEQYV.